The clone carrying this T cell receptor (beta chain) was seen a handful of times. TCRdb re-analysed the RT-PCR reads in MiXCR, keeping a single row per CDR3 protein. This sample yields hundreds of thousands of distinct CDR3 sequences, of which 14% are seen a single time; roughly 3.9% belongs to the top ten. This CDR3 spans 15 amino acids. Germline trimming cut 3 bases from V and 4 bases from J; bases unmatched to any gene: 11. Per the germline V gene, CDR1 is DFQATT and CDR2 is SNEGSKA (reference sequence). V and J are TRBV20-1 and TRBJ1-2; 7 bases match TRBD1. The receptor's source is a female donor in good health, serving as a healthy control. The sample consisted of memory CD4+ T cells from blood. CDR3 DNA: TGCAGTGCTAGTTCTGGGACAGCGACCACCTATGGCTACACCTTC. Translating it yields CSASSGTATTYGYTF.